This TCR beta chain was observed in a study of blood T cell repertoires in COVID-19. Study context: COVID-19 samples, acute and convalescent, were from the United States, Italy and Spain.

The germline gives CDR1 MGHDK, CDR2 SYGVNS. The CDR3 extends over 15 amino acids. The ends were cut back, 1 base at V and 3 bases at J, with 10 bases in the middle. This clone occurred a few times. As handled by the study authors: For nucleated cells, counts were estimated from reference gene primer amplification. The repertoire was sequenced with immunoSEQ multiplex PCR; TCRdb's copy has only in-frame clones and lacks some. V, J and clone size are those of that table, while D and trimming were read from the DNA. Of around 200,000 clones listed, about 87% are singletons. Adults between roughly 18 and 90 years of age took part from more than 20 US areas. Clinical history as reported by participants underpinned cohort assignment.

The receptor comes from a man aged 25-45 years who had recovered from COVID-19. The source material was PBMCs or T cells enriched from blood (not recorded which). This chain joins TRBV25-1 and TRBJ1-5; D is possibly TRBD1 (6 bases). This CDR3 is CASSESGAPNQPQHF. The CDR3 DNA follows: TGTGCCAGCAGTGAATCAGGGGCGCCCAATCAGCCCCAGCATTTT.